This is a list of T cell receptor beta chains from one sample in a study of tumor-infiltrating lymphocytes in primary liver carcinoma. In TCRdb, the multiplex PCR reads were re-called with MiXCR into one record per CDR3 protein. The sample consists of roughly 45,000 distinct CDR3 sequences, 70% to 85% of them appearing once. The specimen sequenced was liver tumor tissue from sampling region 5. All receptors come from a man aged 40-49 years with primary liver carcinoma and hepatitis B virus infection. CDR3s include the opening cysteine and the closing phenylalanine or tryptophan. Fields, in order: V gene, J gene, D gene, clone size, CDR3 protein, CDR3 DNA. A D gene is named only where the DNA matches it firmly. Not all rows give a size; the values are once, few, many and, for expanded clones, a class.

>TRBV11-1|TRBJ2-5|NA|NA
CASSPPPEVRKGYQETQYF
TGTGCTAGCAGCCCGCCCCCGGAGGTCAGGAAGGGCTACCAAGAGACCCAGTACTTC
>TRBV11-1|TRBJ2-4|TRBD2|many
CASSFPGTSGTKNIQYF
TGTGCCAGCAGCTTTCCCGGGACTAGCGGGACCAAAAACATTCAGTACTTC
>TRBV7-9|TRBJ2-5|NA|NA
CASSGRVRSGETQYF
TGTGCCAGCAGCGGCAGGGTTCGGTCCGGAGAGACCCAGTACTTC
>TRBV5-6|TRBJ2-2|NA|NA
CASSLGNAEELFF
TGTGCCAGCAGCTTGGGGAACGCCGAGGAGCTGTTTTTT
>TRBV12-3/TRBV12-4|TRBJ1-2|NA|NA
CASSPPHGQGYCGYTF
TGTGCCAGCAGTCCCCCCCACGGACAAGGCTACTGTGGCTACACCTTC
>TRBV29-1|TRBJ2-5|TRBD1|NA
CSGGDSEETQYF
TGCAGCGGAGGGGACAGTGAGGAGACTCAGTACTTC
>TRBV6-6|TRBJ2-2|TRBD2|many
CASSYPGGGELFF
TGTGCCAGCAGTTACCCGGGGGGCGGGGAGCTGTTTTTT
>TRBV12-3/TRBV12-4|TRBJ2-1|TRBD2|once
CASSKLAGASEQFF
TGTGCCAGCAGTAAACTAGCGGGGGCCAGTGAGCAGTTCTTC
>TRBV11-2|TRBJ2-7|TRBD2|once
CASSLSVGLAGGGHEQSF
TGTGCCAGCAGCTTATCCGTTGGACTAGCGGGAGGGGGACACGAGCAGTCCTTC
>TRBV10-2|TRBJ2-2|TRBD2|NA
CASSGLAGNTRELFF
TGTGCCAGCAGTGGACTAGCGGGGAACACCAGGGAGCTGTTTTTT
>TRBV29-1|TRBJ2-5|NA|NA
CSDFSVNQETQYF
TGCAGCGATTTTAGCGTGAACCAAGAGACCCAGTACTTC
>TRBV4-1|TRBJ1-3|NA|NA
CTSGQAWTAGNTIYF
TGCACCAGCGGCCAAGCGTGGACAGCCGGAAACACCATATATTTT
>TRBV4-1|TRBJ2-7|NA|many
CASSQESRWDGTSSYEQYF
TGCGCCAGCAGCCAAGAGTCGAGGTGGGACGGGACAAGCTCCTACGAGCAGTACTTC
>TRBV12-3/TRBV12-4|TRBJ2-3|NA|NA
CASSLPGALTGDTQYF
TGCGCCAGCAGCTTACCGGGGGCTTTAACAGGAGATACGCAGTATTTT
>TRBV6-5|TRBJ2-2|NA|NA
CASSYSDLDTGELFF
TGTGCCAGCAGTTACAGTGACCTTGACACCGGGGAGCTGTTTTTT
>TRBV28|TRBJ1-2|NA|NA
CASSSSGLMDAGDDYVYTF
TGTGCCAGCAGTTCCTCGGGACTTATGGATGCGGGGGATGACTATGTCTACACCTTC
>TRBV29-1|TRBJ1-1|NA|many
CSVLSYRVNTEAFF
TGCAGCGTTCTCTCGTACAGGGTTAACACTGAAGCTTTCTTT
>TRBV11-1|TRBJ2-3|TRBD1|once
CASSRDSARDTQYF
TGTGCCAGCAGCCGGGACAGTGCCCGAGATACGCAGTATTTT
>TRBV6-5|TRBJ2-2|NA|NA
CASGLAPHTGELFF
TGTGCCAGCGGTCTAGCACCGCACACCGGGGAGCTGTTTTTT
>TRBV2|TRBJ1-5|NA|many
CASSADRFSSNQPQHF
TGTGCCAGCAGCGCCGACAGGTTCTCTAGCAATCAGCCCCAGCATTTT
>TRBV28|TRBJ1-2|NA|NA
CANSRPGAGANSYTF
TGTGCCAACAGTCGCCCGGGGGCAGGGGCGAATAGCTACACCTTC
>TRBV29-1|TRBJ2-1|TRBD2|NA
CNVERTSGGNEQLF
TGCAATGTTGAAAGAACTAGCGGGGGGAATGAGCAGTTATTC
>TRBV6-5|TRBJ2-1|NA|many
CASSYSGRDLVNNEQFF
TGTGCCAGCAGTTACTCGGGCCGGGATCTAGTGAACAATGAGCAGTTCTTC
>TRBV11-2|TRBJ1-3|TRBD1|medium-sized
CASSIGQGSPGNTIYF
TGTGCCAGCAGCATCGGACAGGGCAGTCCTGGAAACACCATATATTTT
>TRBV6-6|TRBJ2-3|NA|NA
CASSHRQDTDTQYF
TGTGCCAGCAGTCACAGGCAAGACACAGATACGCAGTATTTT
>TRBV12-3/TRBV12-4|TRBJ2-3|NA|NA
CASILSSADTQYF
TGTGCCAGCATTTTATCCTCGGCAGATACGCAGTATTTT
>TRBV28|TRBJ1-2|NA|many
CASSLDDGYTF
TGTGCCAGCAGTTTAGACGACGGCTACACCTTC
>TRBV6-1|TRBJ1-2|NA|NA
CAIEGGGRGGYTF
TGTGCCATTGAGGGGGGGGGAAGAGGAGGCTACACCTTC
>TRBV5-6|TRBJ1-1|NA|NA
CASSMKTGALNTEAFF
TGTGCCAGCAGCATGAAGACAGGAGCTTTGAACACTGAAGCTTTCTTT
>TRBV6-5|TRBJ2-1|NA|many
CASSARESSYNEQFF
TGTGCCAGCAGCGCGAGGGAGAGCTCCTACAATGAGCAGTTCTTC
>TRBV29-1|TRBJ2-5|NA|NA
CSIVQGGSSQETHYF
TGCAGTATTGTGCAGGGAGGCTCATCTCAAGAGACCCACTACTTC
>TRBV11-2|TRBJ2-5|NA|NA
CASSLMGDTQCF
TGTGCCAGCAGCCTAATGGGGGACACCCAGTGCTTC
>TRBV6-6|TRBJ2-1|NA|many
CASRSGYSYNEQFF
TGTGCCAGCAGGAGCGGCTACTCCTACAATGAGCAGTTCTTC
>TRBV29-1|TRBJ2-3|TRBD2|few
CNVDGEAGILADTQYF
TGCAACGTTGACGGAGAAGCGGGAATTTTAGCAGATACGCAGTATTTT
>TRBV4-1|TRBJ2-7|TRBD2|once
CANSRSFGGVDEQHF
TGTGCCAACAGCCGGTCGTTCGGGGGGGTTGACGAGCAGCACTTC
>TRBV6-1|TRBJ1-2|TRBD1|few
CAGSMAGGTDYGYTF
TGTGCCGGCAGCATGGCAGGGGGTACTGACTATGGCTACACCTTC
>TRBV11-2|TRBJ2-3|TRBD2|NA
CASGLDGLAWTDTQYF
TGTGCCAGCGGCTTGGATGGACTAGCGTGGACAGATACGCAGTATTTT
>TRBV7-8|TRBJ1-4|NA|NA
CASSLSRDWQNEKLLF
TGTGCCAGCAGCTTATCCCGGGATTGGCAAAATGAAAAACTGCTCTTT
>TRBV6-5|TRBJ2-2|NA|NA
CASSYALEGTWELFF
TGTGCCAGCAGTTACGCACTGGAGGGCACCTGGGAGCTGTTTTTT
>TRBV29-1|TRBJ2-2|NA|few
CSIQAQVAGELFF
TGTAGCATTCAGGCTCAGGTGGCCGGGGAGCTGTTTTTT
>TRBV6-1|TRBJ2-2|NA|NA
CASSEGRVNTGELFF
TGTGCCAGCAGTGAGGGACGGGTGAACACCGGGGAGCTGTTTTTC
>TRBV29-1|TRBJ2-1|NA|many
CSALGRGGYNEQFF
TGCAGCGCCCTCGGCAGGGGTGGCTACAATGAGCAGTTCTTC
>TRBV5-4|TRBJ2-3|NA|NA
CNSSLRVSGGADTQYF
TGTAACAGCAGCTTACGGGTCTCAGGTGGGGCAGATACGCAGTATTTT
>TRBV28|TRBJ1-2|NA|few
CASSTGYWVYGYTF
TGTGCCAGCAGTACAGGGTATTGGGTCTATGGCTACACCTTC
>TRBV9|TRBJ2-2|NA|NA
CASSLYTGEQFF
TGTGCCAGCAGCCTATACACCGGGGAGCAGTTTTTT
>TRBV29-1|TRBJ2-5|TRBD2|many
CSVEDLAAQETQYF
TGCAGCGTTGAAGATCTAGCGGCCCAAGAGACCCAGTACTTC
>TRBV12-3/TRBV12-4|TRBJ1-1|NA|NA
CASSSCWGTSMNTEAFF
TGTGCCAGCAGTTCATGCTGGGGGACATCAATGAACACTGAAGCTTTCTTT
>TRBV12-3/TRBV12-4|TRBJ1-1|NA|NA
CASNLSDLTEAFF
TGTGCCAGTAATTTATCGGATCTCACTGAAGCTTTCTTT
>TRBV5-4|TRBJ2-1|NA|NA
CASDPNSAGYNEQLF
TGTGCCAGCGATCCAAACTCGGCAGGCTACAATGAGCAGCTCTTC
>TRBV28|TRBJ1-1|NA|NA
CASSLSQIGATFF
TGTGCCAGCAGTTTATCCCAAATAGGGGCGACTTTCTTT
>TRBV29-1|TRBJ2-1|NA|NA
CSVGGSSTYNEQFF
TGCAGCGTTGGTGGTAGCAGTACCTACAATGAGCAATTCTTC
>TRBV6-1|TRBJ2-7|NA|NA
CASSEWVHYEQYF
TGTGCCAGCAGTGAATGGGTCCACTACGAACAGTACTTC
>TRBV11-1|TRBJ2-1|NA|NA
CVSSLDRANEQFF
TGTGTCAGCAGCTTAGACCGAGCAAATGAGCAGTTCTTC
>TRBV6-1|TRBJ2-1|NA|NA
CATLCDQADSYNELFF
TGTGCCACCCTGTGCGATCAAGCGGACTCCTACAATGAGCTGTTCTTC
>TRBV10-3|TRBJ2-5|NA|NA
CSIKGRGPQETQYF
TGTTCCATCAAGGGACGGGGACCCCAAGAGACCCAGTACTTC